Below, 11 T cell receptor beta chains from the same sample are listed, as sequenced in a study of blood T cell repertoires in COVID-19. Profiling relied on immunoSEQ multiplex PCR, and the TCRdb table lists in-frame clones only, not all of them. The sample includes about 59,000 clones, 80% to 90% of them seen just once. The sequencing input was peripheral blood. The receptors derive from a woman at least 80 years old with active COVID-19.

This chain links TRBV2 with TRBJ1-2, with a possible D match to TRBD1 (6 bases). V was trimmed by 2 bases and J by 3 bases, leaving 10 bases between them. This CDR3 comprises 14 residues. The germline gives CDR1 SNHLY, CDR2 FYNNEI. CDR3 protein: CASSEQQGDYGYTF. For the CDR3, the DNA is TGTGCCAGCAGTGAACAACAGGGAGACTATGGCTACACCTTC. The full variable domain, its missing parts supplied by reference TRBV2 and TRBJ1-2, is EPEVTQTPSHQVTQMGQEVILRCVPISNHLYFYWYRQILGQKVEFLVSFYNNEISEKSEIFDDQFSVERPDGSNFTLKIRSTKLEDSAMYFCASSEQQGDYGYTFGSGTRLTVV.

About this clone itself: The junction and the germline gene differ at one end; a read error may be behind it. The rearrangement joins TRBV7-2 to TRBJ2-7; TRBD1 is a possible D gene (7 bases). The J call may be faulty, since TRBJ2-1 better matches the DNA end. CDR1 and CDR2 from the germline V gene are SGHTA and FQGNSA. The CDR3 is made up of 15 amino acids. CDR3 nucleotide sequence: TGCGCCAGCAGCCCCGAGCAGGGGGGTTACAATGAGCAGTTCTTC. Translation: CASSPEQGGYNEQFF.

The chain joins TRBV6-5 to TRBJ2-5; no reliable D call. The V end was cut by 6 bases, the J end by 4 bases, with 15 bases between. The CDR3 totals 14 residues. From germline, CDR1 is MNHEY and CDR2 SVGAGI. CDR3 loop: CASSHSRSRETQYF. CDR3 in DNA: TGTGCCAGCAGCCACTCACGTAGTCGAGAGACCCAGTACTTC.

The V gene is TRBV12-3 or TRBV12-4, the J gene TRBJ2-7, with TRBD1 matching over 7 bases. The CDR3 runs to 13 residues. Germline trimming cut 6 bases from V and 2 bases from J; bases unmatched to any gene: 4. This chain's CDR3 is CASRETGTYEQYF. The DNA for the CDR3 is TGTGCCAGCAGGGAGACAGGGACCTACGAGCAGTACTTC.

The V and J genes are TRBV6-4 and TRBJ2-6, with 8 positions matching TRBD2. V dropped 4 bases and J dropped 0; count of bases not matched to a gene: 5. This CDR3 comprises 17 residues. Germline CDR1 MRHNA, CDR2 SNTAGT. The CDR3 loop is CASSGSGGPSGANVLTF. The CDR3 DNA sequence: TGTGCCAGCAGTGGCAGCGGGGGCCCCTCTGGGGCCAACGTCCTGACTTTC.

This clone was observed once. The chain links TRBV7-2 to TRBJ1-4; the match to TRBD1 covers 7 bases. CDR3 size: 14 residues. Germline V lookup: CDR1 SGHTA, CDR2 FQGNSA. Losses at the gene ends were 4 bases for V and 5 bases for J; bases not matched to a gene: 4. CDR3 sequence (DNA): TGTGCCAGCAGCTGGACAGGACGAAATGAAAAACTGTTTTTT. Residues: CASSWTGRNEKLFF.

The chain links TRBV5-8 to TRBJ2-1; 10 bases line up with TRBD2. Germline CDR1 reads SGHTS; CDR2 reads YDEGEE. The CDR3 runs to 17 residues. V lost 3 bases, J lost 0 bases, and 6 bases stayed unmatched. The CDR3: CASSSPGLASSYNEQFF. The CDR3 bases are TGTGCCAGCAGCTCACCGGGACTAGCGAGCTCCTACAATGAGCAGTTCTTC.

The V and J genes are TRBV12-3 or TRBV12-4 and TRBJ2-3; the D gene is possibly TRBD2 (5 bases). V lost 5 bases and J lost 9, with 15 bases in between. This CDR3 has 13 residues. The CDR3 DNA reads TGTGCCAGCAGTCCCGGACTCCCCCCAACGCAGTATTTT. It codes for CASSPGLPPTQYF.

The V gene is TRBV18, the J gene TRBJ1-5; D perhaps matches TRBD1 (5 bases). Trimming cost V 5 bases and J 2 bases, with 13 bases left between them. CDR3 length equals 15 residues. CDR1 KGHSH and CDR2 LQKENI come from the germline V gene. CDR3 DNA: TGTGCCAGCTCAAATCAGGGCGGGGGCAATCAGCCCCAGCATTTT. Amino acids: CASSNQGGGNQPQHF. The whole variable domain, remainder taken from reference TRBV18 and TRBJ1-5, is NAGVMQNPRHLVRRRGQEARLRCSPMKGHSHVYWYRQLPEEGLKFMVYLQKENIIDESGMPKERFSAEFPKEGPSILRIQQVVRGDSAAYFCASSNQGGGNQPQHFGDGTRLSIL.

V usage is TRBV5-1 and J usage is TRBJ1-1, with D tentatively TRBD1 (5 bases). V shed 0 bases and J shed 2 bases, with 11 bases lying between them. CDR1 is SGHRS, CDR2 YFSETQ, per germline. This CDR3 comprises 15 residues. The CDR3 nucleotides are TGCGCCAGCAGCTTGGAAATAGGGGCCAACACTGAAGCTTTCTTT. Protein product: CASSLEIGANTEAFF.

The chain combines TRBV25-1 with TRBJ2-1; D not certain. Germline CDR1 and CDR2: MGHDK and SYGVNS. V was shortened by 5 bases and J by 2 bases, with 4 bases between the two germline ends. CDR3 length equals 12 residues. The CDR3 DNA reads TGTGCCAGCAGTCCAACCTACAATGAGCAGTTCTTC. It yields the protein CASSPTYNEQFF. The full variable domain, with the rest looked up from reference TRBV25-1 and TRBJ2-1, is EADIYQTPRYLVIGTGKKITLECSQTMGHDKMYWYQQDPGMELHLIHYSYGVNSTEKGDLSSESTVSRIRTEHFPLTLESARPSHTSQYLCASSPTYNEQFFGPGTRLTVL.